The sequence of this T cell receptor (beta chain) was determined in a study of metastatic and nonmetastatic thyroid tumors. Across the whole study: Patients with malignant and benign thyroid disease provided blood and tumor or nodule tissue, whose repertoires were compared.

V dropped 1 base and J dropped 7 bases, with 18 bases sitting between them. The CDR3 spans 17 residues. CDR1 is SGHNT, CDR2 YYREEE, per germline (reference sequence). There were no patients who had received any treatment before thyroid surgery. Concerning this clone: Its antigen is still unknown.

In the original processing: A classifier for distant metastasis in papillary thyroid cancer was constructed using CDR3 differences observed across clinicopathological groups. With MiXCR, TCRdb reprocessed the PCR reads. The V and J calls and clone size are TCRdb's, not the authors'. The repertoire holds approximately 22,000 clones, with around 29% as singletons. Study observations and caveats: Significantly greater TCR beta diversity was reportedly found in malignant thyroid tumors than in benign nodules (in blood and tumor).

Sequenced: blood. The chain recombines TRBV5-4 with TRBJ1-6; perhaps TRBD1 as D (5 bases). The receptor's source is a female donor with papillary thyroid cancer or a benign thyroid nodule (not recorded which). Some clones in this sample may be carry-over from other donors' samples. The CDR3 DNA is TGTGCCAGCAGCTTGTACGCAGGGCCCTCGTTCAATTCACCCCTCCACTTT. It is translated as CASSLYAGPSFNSPLHF.